The clone carrying this T cell receptor beta chain was detected a few times. The length of the CDR3 is 14 residues. Germline CDR1 is SGHRS and CDR2 is YFSETQ. Trimming cost V 0 bases and J 3 bases, with 9 bases left between them. TCRdb redid the calling of the 5' RACE reads with MiXCR, one entry per CDR3 protein. The sample consists of almost 550,000 distinct CDR3 sequences, 20% of them appearing once. The sample belongs to a study of T-cell memory formation after mild COVID-19. The J gene is TRBJ2-5, the V gene TRBV5-1; possible D gene TRBD2, 6 bases. The sequencing input was PBMCs or a T cell subset sorted from them (not recorded which). This clonotype was obtained from an adult woman who had mild COVID-19 (a few samples of this study predate the infection). Cell type and time point are not known. CDR3 coding DNA: TGCGCCAGCAGCTTGGAGATAGCGGAAGAGACCCAGTACTTC. It codes for CASSLEIAEETQYF.